A selection of T cell receptor beta chains follows, all from one sample in a study of cytomegalovirus exposure and HLA in healthy donors. TCRdb keeps only in-frame clones here, not all; method: immunoSEQ multiplex PCR. Of some 220,000 clones in the sample, under 95% were seen once. Material: PBMCs. These receptors were taken from a woman aged 18-29 years in good health and CMV-seronegative. CDR3s include the opening cysteine and the closing phenylalanine or tryptophan. The D gene is left open where the match is weak. Rows give clone size only sometimes, using once, few, many, or a class for an expanded clone.

cdr3_length	v_call	clone_size	d_call	j_call	cdr3_nt	cdr3_aa
16	TRBV5-1	.	TRBD2	TRBJ2-7	TGCGCCAGCAGCTTGGCCCCTAGCGGGATGCGCGTTGAGCAGTACTTC	CASSLAPSGMRVEQYF
17	TRBV7-2	.	TRBD1	TRBJ1-4	TGTGCCAGCAGCCTCTCACCTGCTGGGACAGGATATGAAAAACTGTTTTTT	CASSLSPAGTGYEKLFF
15	TRBV28	.	TRBD1	TRBJ1-3	TGTGCCAGCAGTTTCCGGGACAGGGCTGGAAACACCATATATTTT	CASSFRDRAGNTIYF
11	TRBV15	.	TRBD2	TRBJ2-7	TGTGCCACCAGGGGAGGGTACGAGCAGTACTTC	CATRGGYEQYF
15	TRBV6-5	.	.	TRBJ2-7	TGTGCCAGCAGTTGGTCCACAGATGTACCTTACGAGCAGTACTTC	CASSWSTDVPYEQYF
15	TRBV15	.	TRBD1	TRBJ1-1	TGTGCCACCAGCAGGAGACAGGGGTGGAGCACTGAAGCTTTCTTT	CATSRRQGWSTEAFF
17	TRBV21-1	.	.	TRBJ2-3	TGTGCCAGCAGCAGGCGAGAAAGCGGGAGGGCCGCAGATACGCAGTATTTT	CASSRRESGRAADTQYF
17	TRBV15	.	TRBD2	TRBJ2-2	TGTGCCACCAGCAGGTCATTAGCGGGATTTTACACCGGGGAGCTGTTTTTT	CATSRSLAGFYTGELFF
16	TRBV5-1	.	TRBD1	TRBJ1-5	TGCGCCAGCAGCTTGGAGGGGGCCTCCAAGAATGAGCCCCAGCATTTT	CASSLEGASKNEPQHF
13	TRBV30	.	.	TRBJ1-1	TGTGCCTGGACTTTCCGGGGTAGGGCTGAAGCTTTCTTT	CAWTFRGRAEAFF
15	TRBV18	.	.	TRBJ2-7	TGTGCCAGCTCACCAGCGGGTCAGCGAACCTACGAGCAGTACTTC	CASSPAGQRTYEQYF
13	TRBV6-1	.	.	TRBJ2-1	TGTGCCAGCAGTACCCGACGGGACAATGAGCAGTTCTTC	CASSTRRDNEQFF
14	TRBV10-3	.	TRBD1	TRBJ1-5	TGTGCCACCCAGACAGGGGACCGATTTCAGCCCCAGCATTTT	CATQTGDRFQPQHF
15	TRBV6-5	few	.	TRBJ1-3	TGTGCCAGCAGCCACCGAATACTCTCTGGAAACACCATATATTTT	CASSHRILSGNTIYF
14	TRBV14	.	.	TRBJ1-1	TGTGCCAGCAGCCACAGACAAGAGAACACTGAAGCTTTCTTT	CASSHRQENTEAFF
16	TRBV25-1	once	.	TRBJ2-3	TGTGCCAGTCGATCAACGCGCGGGACGGGGACAGATACGCAGTATTTT	CASRSTRGTGTDTQYF
14	TRBV30	.	TRBD1	TRBJ1-5	TGTGCCTGGGGGGGACAGGGGTTCGGGCAGCCCCAGCATTTT	CAWGGQGFGQPQHF
14	TRBV6-5	.	.	TRBJ2-7	TGTGCCAGCAGTTCAAGCGGTAGCTCCTACGAGCAGTACTTC	CASSSSGSSYEQYF
14	TRBV6-4	.	TRBD2	TRBJ2-1	TGTGCCAGCGGGACTGCTAGCGGGACCAATGAGCAGTTCTTC	CASGTASGTNEQFF
15	TRBV21-1	.	.	TRBJ1-1	TGTGCCAGCAGCAAAATTTCCAGGAAGAACACTGAAGCTTTCTTT	CASSKISRKNTEAFF
13	TRBV27	.	.	TRBJ1-1	TGTGCCAGCGGTACAGTATCCGGCACTGAAGCTTTCTTT	CASGTVSGTEAFF
15	TRBV10-3	.	.	TRBJ2-3	TGTGCCATCAGTGAGTCGAATAGGCTAGCCTCCACGCAGTATTTT	CAISESNRLASTQYF
16	TRBV28	.	TRBD1	TRBJ2-5	TGTGCCAGCAGCTTGGCCATTACAGGGGCCCAGTTTGAGAAGTACTTC	CASSLAITGAQFEKYF
14	TRBV5-1	.	.	TRBJ1-1	TGCGCCAGCAGCTTCGAGGTCTCTAGCACTGAAGCTTTCTTT	CASSFEVSSTEAFF
16	TRBV9	.	TRBD2	TRBJ2-3	TGTGCCAGCAGCGTAGACAGATGGGCTAGCGGGAGGGCGCAGTATTTT	CASSVDRWASGRAQYF
16	TRBV27	.	.	TRBJ1-5	TGTGCCAGCAGTGAGACAGTGGGGGCCCTCAATCAGCCCCAGCATTTT	CASSETVGALNQPQHF
18	TRBV28	.	TRBD2	TRBJ2-7	TGTGCCAGCAGTTTACCAAACCCGGGACTAGCGGCCGCCTACGAGCAGTACTTC	CASSLPNPGLAAAYEQYF
14	TRBV30	.	.	TRBJ1-1	TGTGCCTGGAAGACGGGTGGATGGGACACTGAAGCTTTCTTT	CAWKTGGWDTEAFF
16	TRBV28	once	TRBD1	TRBJ2-3	TGTGCCAGCAGTCCACCCGGGACAGGGTGGGCAGATACGCAGTATTTT	CASSPPGTGWADTQYF
12	TRBV19	.	.	TRBJ2-1	TGTGCCAGTAGTTCGGGGGTGAAGGAGCAGTTCTTC	CASSSGVKEQFF
15	TRBV5-1	.	TRBD2	TRBJ2-7	TGCGCCAGCAGCTTGAGTGCGGGAGGGCTTGTAGAGCAGTACTTC	CASSLSAGGLVEQYF
15	TRBV18	once	.	TRBJ1-1	TGTGCCAGCTCACCACCCAGCTCTCGGGGCACTGAAGCTTTCTTT	CASSPPSSRGTEAFF
18	TRBV2	.	.	TRBJ1-2	TGTGCCAGCAGTGTACCCAAACAGCAAGCCTCCTCTAACTATGGCTACACCTTC	CASSVPKQQASSNYGYTF
15	TRBV6-1	.	.	TRBJ1-2	TGTGCCAGCAGTGAAGGGGTGTCGAGGTTCTATGGCTACACCTTC	CASSEGVSRFYGYTF
18	TRBV11-2	.	.	TRBJ1-4	TGTGCCAGCAGCTTAGCGGGGGGATCCAGGGCACCAAATGAAAAACTGTTTTTT	CASSLAGGSRAPNEKLFF
14	TRBV10-1	.	.	TRBJ2-3	TGCGCCAGCAGTGTTTCCGACCGGAGAGATACGCAGTATTTT	CASSVSDRRDTQYF
15	TRBV10-3	.	TRBD1	TRBJ2-3	TGTGCCATCAGTGGGGACAGGTCTAGCACAGATACGCAGTATTTT	CAISGDRSSTDTQYF
12	TRBV30	.	.	TRBJ1-2	TGTGCCTGGACGGCAGGGCTCTATGGCTACACCTTC	CAWTAGLYGYTF
15	TRBV30	.	TRBD1	TRBJ1-1	TGTGCCTGGAGTGGAACCGGGACAGGGAACACTGAAGCTTTCTTT	CAWSGTGTGNTEAFF
15	TRBV15	.	.	TRBJ2-7	TGTGCCACCAGCAGAGGGGAGGTGAGCTCCTACGAGCAGTACTTC	CATSRGEVSSYEQYF
17	TRBV28	.	TRBD1	TRBJ1-3	TGTGCCAGCAGTTTAGGGACAGCTATGCTCTCTGGAAACACCATATATTTT	CASSLGTAMLSGNTIYF
16	TRBV27	once	TRBD1	TRBJ2-7	TGTGCCAGCAGTTCATACCGGGACAGGTCGTACTACGAGCAGTACTTC	CASSSYRDRSYYEQYF
13	TRBV10-3	.	.	TRBJ1-1	TGTGCCGCAGGAGGAGGGCCGGGAACTGAAGCTTTCTTT	CAAGGGPGTEAFF
15	TRBV15	.	.	TRBJ1-2	TGTGCCACCAGCCCATGGGTGATGGGAGGCTATGGCTACACCTTC	CATSPWVMGGYGYTF
14	TRBV11-2	.	TRBD1	TRBJ2-7	TGTGCCAGCAGCTTAAGACAGGGTTTCGCCGAGCAGTACTTC	CASSLRQGFAEQYF
18	TRBV28	.	.	TRBJ1-3	TGTGCCAGCAGTTTTTACCCTCAGCGTTCCGCTTCTGGAAACACCATATATTTT	CASSFYPQRSASGNTIYF
16	TRBV12-5	.	.	TRBJ1-1	TGTGCTAGTGGTTCAACTAGGACAGCTAAGAACACTGAAGCTTTCTTT	CASGSTRTAKNTEAFF
15	TRBV27	.	.	TRBJ1-1	TGTGCCAGCAGTTTACGGGCCAGGGCAGACTCTGAAGCTTTCTTT	CASSLRARADSEAFF
14	TRBV6-1	.	.	TRBJ1-1	TGTGCCAGCAGTGATGATTGGGGGGGGATTGAAGCTTTCTTT	CASSDDWGGIEAFF
14	TRBV29-1	.	TRBD2	TRBJ2-1	TGCAGCGTTGATGGCGGGAGGCCGTACAATGAGCAGTTCTTC	CSVDGGRPYNEQFF
12	TRBV30	.	.	TRBJ1-1	TGTGCCTGGGGAGGCCAGTACACTGAAGCTTTCTTT	CAWGGQYTEAFF
14	TRBV27	.	.	TRBJ1-3	TGTGCCAGCAGTCCCCGCCGCCAGGGAAACACCATATATTTT	CASSPRRQGNTIYF
16	TRBV5-1	.	TRBD2	TRBJ2-1	TGCGCCAGCAGCCCCACCCTAGCGGGGGCCTACAATGAGCAGTTCTTC	CASSPTLAGAYNEQFF
14	TRBV5-5	.	.	TRBJ1-1	TGTGCCAGCAGCTTTGGGCAGGGTCGGACTGAAGCTTTCTTT	CASSFGQGRTEAFF
14	TRBV27	few	.	TRBJ1-2	TGTGCCAGCAGTTTAGGAGGACAGACCTATGGCTACACCTTC	CASSLGGQTYGYTF